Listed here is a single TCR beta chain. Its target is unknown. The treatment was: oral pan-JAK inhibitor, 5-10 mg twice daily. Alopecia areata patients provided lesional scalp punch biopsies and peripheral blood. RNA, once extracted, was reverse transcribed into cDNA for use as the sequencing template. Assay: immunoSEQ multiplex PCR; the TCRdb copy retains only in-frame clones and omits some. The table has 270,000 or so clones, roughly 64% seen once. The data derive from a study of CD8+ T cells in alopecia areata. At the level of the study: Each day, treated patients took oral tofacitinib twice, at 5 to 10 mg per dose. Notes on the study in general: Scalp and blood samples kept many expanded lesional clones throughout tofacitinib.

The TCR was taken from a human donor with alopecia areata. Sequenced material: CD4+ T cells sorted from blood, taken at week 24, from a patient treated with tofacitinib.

CDR3 region: CASSLERAGSVGEQYF. In DNA, the CDR3 is TGTGCCAGCAGCTTGGAGCGGGCGGGCAGTGTTGGCGAGCAGTACTTC. The rearrangement joins TRBV5-6 to TRBJ2-7; D may be TRBD2 (6 bases). CDR3 size: 16 residues. V dropped 0 bases and J dropped 6 bases, with 19 bases sitting between them. Germline loops: CDR1 SGHDT, CDR2 YYEEEE. The full variable domain, rest sourced from reference TRBV5-6 and TRBJ2-7, is DAGVTQSPTHLIKTRGQQVTLRCSPKSGHDTVSWYQQALGQGPQFIFQYYEEEERQRGNFPDRFSGHQFPNYSSELNVNALLLGDSALYLCASSLERAGSVGEQYFGPGTRLTVT.